This T cell receptor (beta chain) was recorded in a study of cytomegalovirus exposure and HLA in healthy donors. On the study more broadly: Later, an analysis reported that the 110 or so validation repertoires had used the same platform as the approximately 720 first-cohort repertoires.

Trimming stripped 5 bases from V and 4 bases from J, with 8 bases between. This CDR3 contains 12 residues. Looked up from germline, CDR1 is SGHTA and CDR2 is FQGNSA. Libraries were prepared by immunoSEQ multiplex PCR; TCRdb keeps only in-frame clonotypes and omits some of them. The sample contains roughly 180,000 clones, around nine tenths of which appear only once. The clonotype originates from a man aged 25 to 40 in good health and CMV-seropositive. V and J are TRBV7-2 and TRBJ1-1; perhaps TRBD1 as D (6 bases). Sequencing was carried out using PBMCs. In nucleotides, the CDR3 is TGTGCCAGCAGCCCAGGGGTCACTGAAGCTTTCTTT. This codes for CASSPGVTEAFF.